The clone carrying this T cell receptor (beta chain) was observed at least ten times. Amplified TCR beta CDR3 regions derived from RNA transcripts. An initial round of RT-PCR targeting the TCR CDR3 relied on the HTBI primer set. TCRdb redid the calling of the multiplex PCR reads with MiXCR, one entry per CDR3 protein. The sample yields about 580,000 distinct CDR3 sequences, around 13% seen once. This sample stems from a study of T cells in Graves' hyperthyroidism and ophthalmopathy. The sequence was collected from a woman in her twenties or thirties with Graves' hyperthyroidism that later progressed to Graves' ophthalmopathy. The sequenced material came from blood.

The CDR3 spells CASRPTGTEYNEQFF. The CDR3 DNA reads TGTGCCAGCAGGCCAACCGGGACAGAGTACAATGAGCAGTTCTTC. V and J are TRBV11-2 and TRBJ2-1; TRBD1 aligns across 7 bases. The germline gives CDR1 SGHAT, CDR2 FQNNGV. This CDR3 is built from 15 residues. The V gene end was trimmed by 6 bases and the J gene end by 4 bases; junction bases not matched to a gene: 9.